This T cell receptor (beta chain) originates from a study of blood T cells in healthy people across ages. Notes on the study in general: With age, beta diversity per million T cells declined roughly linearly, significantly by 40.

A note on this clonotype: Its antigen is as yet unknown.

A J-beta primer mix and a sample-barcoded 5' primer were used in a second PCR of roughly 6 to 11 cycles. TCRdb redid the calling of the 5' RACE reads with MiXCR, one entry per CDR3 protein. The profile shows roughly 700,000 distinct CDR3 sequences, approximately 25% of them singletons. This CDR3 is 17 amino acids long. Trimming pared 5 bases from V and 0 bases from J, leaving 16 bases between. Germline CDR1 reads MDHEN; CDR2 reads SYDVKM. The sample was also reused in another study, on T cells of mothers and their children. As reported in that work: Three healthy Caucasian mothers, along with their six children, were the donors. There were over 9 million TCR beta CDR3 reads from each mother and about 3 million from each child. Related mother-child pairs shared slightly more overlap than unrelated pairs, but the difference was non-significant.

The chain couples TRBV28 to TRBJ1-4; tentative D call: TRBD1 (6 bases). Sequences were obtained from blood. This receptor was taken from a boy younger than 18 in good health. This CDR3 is CASSSGQPITTNEKLFF. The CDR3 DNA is TGTGCCAGCAGTAGTGGACAGCCTATTACAACTAATGAAAAACTGTTTTTT.